This TCR beta chain was found in a study of monozygotic twins with inflammatory bowel disease. General study points: Data gave no support to a single strong signal or clonotype associated with IBD.

The CDR3 is 13 residues long. The V gene's germline CDR1 is KGHSH and CDR2 LQKENI. Both TCRalpha and TCRbeta cDNA were subjected to two nested PCRs lasting around 15 and 9 cycles. TCRdb re-called the 5' RACE reads and gives one entry per CDR3 protein, without DNA. The table lists 300,000 to 350,000 distinct CDR3 sequences. Every donor provided one blood sample measuring approximately 2.5 ml. As regards this clonotype: Its specificity is unknown.

The chain recombines TRBV18 with TRBJ2-5. The clonotype comes from a human donor with ulcerative colitis or Crohn's disease, or a healthy co-twin of an affected twin (not recorded which). The sequencing sample was made of blood. The CDR3 protein is CASSPGVRETQYF.